This is a list of T cell receptor beta chains from one sample in a study of OX40 agonist ivuxolimab in advanced cancers. Measured with immunoSEQ multiplex PCR; TCRdb has only the in-frame clones, and not every one. This table has nearly 95,000 clones, 94% appearing once. The sample was CD4+ or CD8+ T cells sorted from blood, taken in a trial of the OX40 agonist ivuxolimab. The receptors here all came from an adult with an advanced solid tumor such as melanoma, head and neck, liver or kidney cancer. Each CDR3 is given with its conserved first and last residue. A D gene is named only where the DNA matches it firmly. The size of a clone is reported for some rows only, either as once, few or many, or as a class for expanded clones.

d_call j_call v_call clone_size cdr3_aa cdr3_nt
TRBD2 TRBJ2-1 TRBV6-5 . CASSQRERAYNEQFF TGTGCCAGCAGCCAGCGGGAGAGGGCCTACAATGAGCAGTTCTTC
TRBD2 TRBJ2-5 TRBV13 . CASSPGRAQETQYF TGTGCCAGCAGCCCCGGGAGGGCTCAAGAGACCCAGTACTTC
TRBD1 TRBJ2-2 TRBV29-1 . CSVRQGASGELFF TGCAGCGTGCGACAGGGGGCCAGCGGGGAGCTGTTTTTT
TRBD2 TRBJ2-5 TRBV6-1 . CASSEGGLAGGPEETQYF TGTGCCAGCAGTGAAGGGGGACTAGCGGGAGGGCCAGAGGAGACCCAGTACTTC
. TRBJ2-3 TRBV9 . CASRRPGVTQYF TGTGCCAGCCGACGACCGGGGGTAACGCAGTATTTT
. TRBJ2-3 TRBV9 . CASSSYRSTDTQYF TGTGCCAGCAGCTCCTACAGGAGCACAGATACGCAGTATTTT
TRBD1 TRBJ2-6 TRBV5-1 . CASSLPGQRSGANVLTF TGCGCCAGCAGCTTACCGGGACAGCGCTCTGGGGCCAACGTCCTGACTTTC
. TRBJ1-5 TRBV11-2 once CASSLGVGQPQHF TGTGCCAGCAGCTTAGGGGTGGGACAGCCCCAGCATTTT
TRBD1 TRBJ1-3 TRBV7-8 . CASSLAGTENGNTIYF TGTGCCAGCAGCTTAGCCGGGACAGAAAATGGAAACACCATATATTTT
. TRBJ2-1 TRBV21-1 . CASSKGPEREGMHEQFF TGTGCCAGCAGCAAGGGGCCCGAACGGGAGGGTATGCATGAGCAGTTCTTC
TRBD1 TRBJ2-1 TRBV9 . CASSVAGQGGNEQFF TGTGCCAGCAGCGTAGCAGGACAGGGGGGAAATGAGCAGTTCTTC
. TRBJ1-3 TRBV28 . CASSLSSTPSSGNTIYF TGTGCCAGCAGTTTATCATCGACTCCCAGCTCTGGAAACACCATATATTTT
. TRBJ1-1 TRBV20-1 few CSAPVYTEAFF TGCAGTGCACCAGTATACACTGAAGCTTTCTTT
. TRBJ1-1 TRBV27 . CASSFLGRPEAFF TGTGCCAGCAGTTTTTTGGGGAGGCCGGAAGCTTTCTTT